This T cell receptor beta chain was recovered during a study of cytomegalovirus exposure and HLA in healthy donors. General study points: Later analysis demonstrated an association between a missense DCLRE1C variant and TCR beta V- and J-gene trimming.

In the PCR, 60 Vbeta and 13 Jbeta primers were used. The protocol was immunoSEQ multiplex PCR, while the TCRdb copy is restricted to in-frame clones and leaves out a portion. The sample yields 200,000 or so clones, roughly 74% seen once. On this clone: The antigen is not known.

V dropped 2 bases and J dropped 8 bases, with 26 bases sitting between them. This CDR3 spans 18 amino acids. CDR1 is SGHRS, CDR2 YFSETQ, per germline. The sequence derives from a woman aged 25 to 39 in good health and CMV-seropositive. The specimen was PBMCs. The gene calls are TRBV5-1 and TRBJ2-1; TRBD2 might be the D (5 bases). In DNA form, the CDR3 reads TGCGCCAGCAGCTTTGGTTTGGTGGCCGGGATAGGGTCAGATGAGCAGTTCTTC. It codes for CASSFGLVAGIGSDEQFF.